This record looks at one T cell receptor beta chain sequence and its context. Its recognized antigen is unknown. Nothing much larger sits one base from this clone, and base qualities are not available. For sequencing of the TCRbeta CDR3 region, genomic DNA was extracted from the sorted cells. TCRbeta CDR3 regions were sequenced using the immunoSEQ Assay. This is the immuneACCESS table as TCRdb keeps it, with only in-frame sequences that have V and J called. A part of the clones is gone; compared with another copy, unresolved V genes explain less than half, and the rest is unexplained. This sample comprises 60,000 to 100,000 clones, 75% to 90% of them detected only once. The ten largest clones represent around 0.56% of the sample. Patients with a history of autoimmune disease or receiving systemic immunosuppression were excluded from the trial. In every dose cohort, peripheral blood was drawn for TCR sequencing at baseline, cycle 4 day 1, and cycle 7 day 1. Samples came from an open-label, multicenter, first-in-human phase I dose-escalation trial of ivuxolimab. Adults with locally advanced or metastatic melanoma, renal cell, hepatocellular, or head and neck squamous cell carcinoma were enrolled in the trial. CD4+ and CD8+ T cells were sorted separately from peripheral blood before TCR sequencing.

The entry originates in a study of OX40 agonist ivuxolimab in advanced cancers. Regarding the study in general: Ivuxolimab was a fully human IgG2 agonistic monoclonal antibody targeting the costimulatory receptor OX40 (CD134). Intravenous ivuxolimab was administered to patients every 2 weeks at six dose levels: 0.01, 0.1, 0.3, 1.5, 3 and 10 mg/kg. Of the roughly 52 dose-escalation patients, hepatocellular carcinoma was present in about 19, melanoma in approximately 15, renal cell carcinoma in 9 and head and neck cancer in 9. In the dose-escalation cohort, approximately 82% of patients were male, and the mean age was about 55 years, with a range of about 23 to 85. Prior anti-PD-1, anti-PD-L1 or anti-CTLA-4 therapy was permitted, and checkpoint inhibitors had been received by less than 45% of dose-escalation patients. Three dose-escalation patients achieved partial responses, one with hepatocellular carcinoma and two with cutaneous melanoma. The purpose of peripheral TCRbeta sequencing was to test whether ivuxolimab changed TCR sequence diversity and led to clonal T-cell expansion. The paper describes the monotherapy dose-escalation part (N ≈ 50 patients) of the phase I trial of ivuxolimab. Study-wide conclusions, independent of this receptor: In the 0.1-3.0 mg/kg groups, partial responders had among the lowest normalized peripheral clonal expansion, particularly in CD8+ T cells. Low levels of normalized T-cell clonal expansion were also seen in some patients who did not respond. After ivuxolimab, expanded clones were on average more numerous among CD8+ T cells than among CD4+ T cells. The antigen specificity of the peripheral T cells that underwent clonal expansion was not determined. At doses of 0.1 to 3.0 mg/kg, clonal expansion of both CD4+ and CD8+ blood T cells was observed from baseline to week 6.

Taken from the germline V gene, the CDR1 and CDR2 loops are SGHDN and FVKESK. The CDR3 contains 14 residues, cysteine and phenylalanine counted. Only the CDR3 DNA stays, 42 bases, in frame from base 1. Trimming leaves V shorter by 4 bases and J shorter by 2 bases, with the junction holding 3 bases beyond the gene matches. The source of this sequence is an adult with an advanced solid tumor such as melanoma, head and neck, liver or kidney cancer. The chain is assembled from TRBV14 and TRBJ2-3; 7 central bases correspond to TRBD1. The sample here was CD4+ or CD8+ T cells sorted from blood, taken in a trial of the OX40 agonist ivuxolimab. The nucleotides read TGTGCCAGCAGCCCAGGGACAGCCACAGATACGCAGTATTTT. This codes for CASSPGTATDTQYF.